This T cell receptor (beta chain) was sequenced during a study of T cell repertoires in cytomegalovirus infection. Overall study context: Public signatures in TCR beta pointed to CMV infection and matching HLA type.

Points from the study as a whole: Clonotype analysis showed dominance of the ex vivo response by HLA-C-restricted CMV-specific TCR beta clonotypes.

With regard to this clonotype: No antigen is known for it.

Using its own MiXCR run on the reads, TCRdb lists one record per CDR3 protein. The sample consists of a few hundred thousand distinct CDR3 sequences, approximately 35% of them appearing once. This material consisted of cultured PBMCs, taken from culture after CMV antigen stimulation. The receptor comes from a human donor in good health (CMV status not recorded). Some clones in this sample may be carry-over from other donors' samples.

The CDR3 DNA reads TGTGCCAGCAGCGGACTAGCGGGAAACGGTGAGCAGTTCTTC. Amino acid sequence: CASSGLAGNGEQFF. The chain has TRBV27 and TRBJ2-1, with 12 bases that match TRBD2. Germline-derived CDR1 and CDR2 are MNHEY and SMNVEV (reference sequence). After removal of 6 bases from V and 9 bases from J, the junction contained 6 bases not matched to a gene. The CDR3 sequence is 14 residues long.